This entry features one T cell receptor (beta chain) sequence. The antigen is not known. The data were taken from a study of cytomegalovirus exposure and HLA in healthy donors. The study's findings and limits: In a later analysis, TCR beta V- and J-gene trimming was associated with a missense DCLRE1C variant.

CDR3 size: 13 residues. Germline V gene data show CDR1 as MDHEN and CDR2 as SYDVKM. PCR involved 60 Vbeta and 13 Jbeta primers. The method was immunoSEQ multiplex PCR; TCRdb's version includes in-frame clones alone and lacks a portion of them. The sample has over 200,000 clones; 85% are singletons. The chain employs TRBV28 and TRBJ2-2; 7 nucleotides line up with TRBD1. The origin of this receptor is a human donor in good health. Sequenced input: PBMCs. The CDR3 sequence is CAIRDSNTGELFF. The CDR3 nucleotides read TGTGCGATCCGGGACAGCAACACCGGGGAGCTGTTTTTT.